This TCR beta chain was profiled in a study of vaccination effects on CD4 cells after COVID-19 (dated by TCRdb to 2022 to 2024). At the level of the whole study: In the ViraFEST assay, PBMC were stimulated with viral peptide pools, and antigen-specific CD4+ T cell clonotypes were then identified by expansion using TCR sequencing. Three convalescent patients were sampled early (day +14) and late (day +241, +227, +161 respectively) after vaccination. The Oncomine TCR Beta short-read assay on an Illumina iSeq 100 was used to sequence cultures from other donors in the study. Across the study, the median time from the second dose to post-vaccine sampling was 72 days (range 14 to 241). Each well held over 1.5 million PBMC cultured in IMDM containing approximately 5.2% human AB serum, 8.5 to 10 IU/ml IL-2 and gentamicin, along with around 9.1 ug/ml peptides. In both COVID-19 convalescent patients and infection-naive vaccine recipients, the study compared SARS-CoV-2 spike-specific CD4+ TCR repertoires from before mRNA vaccination with those from after it. Altogether, 10 COVID-19 convalescent patients and a few SARS-CoV-2-naive healthy vaccine recipients made up the full study. Broad study findings and their caveats: At late post-vaccination timepoints, both infection-induced and vaccine-induced clones showed marked clonal contraction, consistent with waning T cell responses. The study was limited by a small number of convalescent patients, and early post-infection timepoints were lacking. For convalescent patients, new clones induced by the vaccine made up most of the post-vaccine spike-reactive repertoire, and these new clones were largely distinct from the clones induced by infection.

A few counts support this clone. What antigen it recognizes has not been identified. One base away there is no much larger clone; base qualities are not given. After more than 9 days of culture, CD4+ T cells were isolated with the EasySep CD4+ T cell isolation kit. Convalescent patients had PCR-confirmed SARS-CoV-2 infection between March and December 2020, before Alpha, Beta and Delta variants emerged in the United States. Each participant got two doses of an mRNA SARS-CoV-2 vaccine, either BNT162b2 or mRNA-1273. Half of the culture medium was replaced with fresh IL-2-containing medium on days 3 and 7. Unless otherwise noted, each peptide stimulation condition was cultured in triplicate wells. Using Ficoll-Paque Plus gradient centrifugation, PBMC were separated from whole blood and then either used fresh or cryopreserved at -140C. Genomic DNA was extracted from cultured CD4+ T cells with the QIAamp micro DNA kit.

Receptor libraries were prepared by the immunoSEQ multiplex PCR assay. DNA from the CD4+ T cells that had been cultured and isolated underwent TCR beta CDR3 sequencing. From the authors' description of their analysis: The analysis removed non-productive TCR sequences, trimmed reads to the CDR3 region, and retained only CDR3s that were 7 or more amino acids long. The MANAFEST web app was used to pick out antigen-specific clonotypes by comparing their expansion in peptide wells with that in reference cultures. For clones to be considered positive, expansion at FDR<0.05 versus reference and all other wells, an odds ratio above 5, and a frequency above 0.1% in two replicate wells were required. A clonotype was called cross-reactive if it was significantly expanded both in SARS-CoV-2 spike wells and in at least one common cold coronavirus spike condition. Levenshtein distance calculated with the stringdist R package was used to assess CDR3 similarity, and unrooted trees were constructed with ape in R 3.6.1. The table comes from immuneACCESS by way of TCRdb, which keeps in-frame sequences with V and J called. Part of the clones is missing from these tables; in studies checked, under half for an unresolved V gene and the rest for unknown reasons. V and J calls and clone size come straight from that table; D and trimming were deduced from the DNA. This sample lists around 50,000 clones; about 74% were detected once. The ten largest clones capture 5.4% of the sample.

CDR1 and CDR2 are read off the germline V gene (reference sequence) as SEHNR and FQNEAQ. Unmatched junction bases come to 12, with V trimmed by 5 bases and J by 4 bases. From its cysteine to its phenylalanine, the CDR3 spans 17 amino acids. Only the CDR3 DNA is retained, 51 bases long and in frame from the first base. The rearranged segments are TRBV7-9 and TRBJ2-1; 9 bases in the junction line up with TRBD1. The sequence was collected from a human donor who had a prior SARS-CoV-2 infection. The sample in question was CD4+ T cells from PBMCs cultured without peptide, obtained after COVID-19 vaccination. The DNA sequence follows: TGTGCCAGCAGCCCGGGACAGGGACCCCTTGGGTACAATGAGCAGTTCTTC. Its protein product is CASSPGQGPLGYNEQFF.